Presented here are 27 T cell receptor beta chains from one specimen sequenced in a study of blood T cell repertoires in COVID-19. Libraries were prepared by immunoSEQ multiplex PCR; TCRdb keeps only in-frame clonotypes and omits some of them. The sample yields 200,000 to 250,000 clones, 86% seen once. Sequencing was carried out using peripheral blood. The source is a woman aged 55 to 70 who had recovered from COVID-19.

CDR3 DNA sequence: TGTGCCAGCAGTGACCAGGGGTTTGGGGAGCTGTTTTTT. As protein: CASSDQGFGELFF. V is TRBV6-4 and J is TRBJ2-2; possibly TRBD1 for D (6 bases). This CDR3 is built from 13 residues. V was shortened by 2 bases and J by 8 bases, with 9 bases between the two germline ends. Germline CDR1 is MRHNA and CDR2 is SNTAGT.

V gene TRBV27 combines with J gene TRBJ2-1; the D gene is possibly TRBD1 (6 bases). Germline V gene sequence: CDR1 MNHEY, CDR2 SMNVEV (reference sequence). The CDR3 totals 13 residues. The germline V and J ends were trimmed by 8 bases and 4 bases, with 12 bases remaining between them. The CDR3 here is CASGQGFYNEQFF. For the CDR3, the DNA is TGTGCCAGCGGCCAGGGGTTTTACAATGAGCAGTTCTTC.

The rearrangement uses TRBV7-9 and TRBJ2-5, with D perhaps TRBD2 (6 bases). CDR3 length equals 15 residues. V was trimmed by 5 bases and J by 0 bases, leaving 13 bases between them. Germline V gene sequence: CDR1 SEHNR, CDR2 FQNEAQ (reference sequence). The CDR3 region has the DNA TGTGCCAGCAGCCCGGGGACTTCGTACCAAGAGACCCAGTACTTC. It is translated as CASSPGTSYQETQYF.

The J gene is TRBJ2-2, the V gene TRBV11-3, with TRBD2 matching 7 bases. Trimming at V came to 2 bases and at J to 5 bases, leaving 5 bases not matched to a gene. The germline gives CDR1 SGHNT, CDR2 YENEEA. CDR3 length: 15 residues. The CDR3: CASSLRAAGTGELFF. Written as DNA, the CDR3 is TGTGCCAGCAGCTTACGAGCAGCGGGGACCGGGGAGCTGTTTTTT.

This chain uses TRBV5-4 with TRBJ1-2; the D is unclear. V lost 2 bases and J 4 bases, leaving 9 bases between the germline ends. This CDR3 has 13 amino acids. Per the germline V gene, CDR1 is SGHNT and CDR2 is YYREEE (reference sequence). The CDR3 region has the DNA TGTGCCAGCAGCTTAGCGGGTAGCTATGGCTACACCTTC. Its protein is CASSLAGSYGYTF.

This chain links TRBV5-1 with TRBJ1-6, with D hard to call. Germline assignment: CDR1 SGHRS and CDR2 YFSETQ. The CDR3 length is 15 residues. Trimming left V 4 bases short and J 8 bases short, with 16 bases between. The CDR3 is CASSVDVYSDSPLHF. Written as DNA, the CDR3 is TGCGCCAGCAGCGTCGACGTCTACAGTGATTCACCCCTCCACTTT. The full variable domain, in which reference TRBV5-1 and TRBJ1-6 provide the parts outside the CDR3, is KAGVTQTPRYLIKTRGQQVTLSCSPISGHRSVSWYQQTPGQGLQFLFEYFSETQRNKGNFPGRFSGRQFSNSRSEMNVSTLELGDSALYLCASSVDVYSDSPLHFGNGTRLTVT.

The chain joins TRBV9 to TRBJ2-2, with D unresolved. Per the germline V gene, CDR1 is SGDLS and CDR2 is YYNGEE. Trimming took 0 bases from V and 2 from J, leaving 5 bases between them. This CDR3 contains 14 residues. This CDR3 is CASSVVTNTGELFF. The CDR3 DNA reads TGTGCCAGCAGCGTAGTTACTAACACCGGGGAGCTGTTTTTT.

The V and J genes are TRBV5-1 and TRBJ2-3, with 9 bases identical to TRBD2. Per the germline V gene, CDR1 is SGHRS and CDR2 is YFSETQ. The trim removed 2 bases at V and 5 bases at J, leaving 9 bases unmatched. The CDR3 has 16 residues. CDR3 region: CASSFGRGGPKDTQYF. The CDR3 DNA sequence: TGCGCCAGCAGCTTTGGGCGGGGGGGCCCGAAAGATACGCAGTATTTT. Variable domain in full (rest from reference TRBV5-1 and TRBJ2-3): KAGVTQTPRYLIKTRGQQVTLSCSPISGHRSVSWYQQTPGQGLQFLFEYFSETQRNKGNFPGRFSGRQFSNSRSEMNVSTLELGDSALYLCASSFGRGGPKDTQYFGPGTRLTVL.

A single count supports this clone. V gene TRBV7-8 combines with J gene TRBJ1-2; a weak D match, TRBD1 (5 bases). V dropped 6 bases and J dropped 2 bases, with 13 bases sitting between them. Germline V lookup: CDR1 SGHVS, CDR2 FQNEAQ. The CDR3 totals 14 residues. The CDR3 nucleotides are TGTGCCAGCAGGCGGGGGAGCGAGAACTATGGCTACACCTTC. Protein: CASRRGSENYGYTF.

This chain joins TRBV6-6 and TRBJ1-5; tentatively, D is TRBD1 (6 bases). Per germline, CDR1 MNHNY and CDR2 SVGAGI (reference sequence). With 5 bases removed from V and 0 bases from J, the gap between germline ends came to 11 bases. This CDR3 spans 15 amino acids. CDR3 nucleotide sequence: TGTGCCAGCAGTCCACGACAGGATAGCAATCAGCCCCAGCATTTT. Protein sequence: CASSPRQDSNQPQHF.

V usage is TRBV10-3 and J usage is TRBJ2-3, with D perhaps matching TRBD2 (6 bases). This CDR3 contains 13 residues. Deletions cut 10 bases from V and 0 bases from J, with 11 bases between. The V gene's germline CDR1 is ENHRY and CDR2 SYGVKD. CDR3 in amino acids: CATAGGSTDTQYF. Written as DNA, the CDR3 is TGTGCCACCGCTGGGGGGAGCACAGATACGCAGTATTTT.

CDR3: CASSQGPTGVYEQYF. CDR3 nucleotide sequence: TGTGCCAGCAGCCAGGGCCCCACAGGAGTTTACGAGCAGTACTTC. V gene TRBV14 combines with J gene TRBJ2-7; tentatively, D is TRBD1 (5 bases). Trimming took 3 bases from V and 4 from J, leaving 16 bases between them. The CDR3 is made up of 15 amino acids. CDR1 is SGHDN and CDR2 is FVKESK in the germline V gene. Full variable domain (missing parts from reference TRBV14 and TRBJ2-7): EAGVTQFPSHSVIEKGQTVTLRCDPISGHDNLYWYRRVMGKEIKFLLHFVKESKQDESGMPNNRFLAERTGGTYSTLKVQPAELEDSGVYFCASSQGPTGVYEQYFGPGTRLTVT.

The rearrangement uses TRBV6-5 and TRBJ2-7; 10 nucleotides agree with TRBD1. The V gene's germline CDR1 is MNHEY and CDR2 SVGAGI. V trimming: 2 bases; J trimming: 2 bases; junction bases outside the gene matches: 6. The CDR3 has 16 amino acids. CDR3 bases: TGTGCCAGCAGTTACGGGCGGGACAGGGGCACCTACGAGCAGTACTTC. Its protein product is CASSYGRDRGTYEQYF.

This clone was seen only once. CDR3 sequence (DNA): TGTGCCAGCAGCTTCGGGGGTAATGGCTACACCTTC. Its translation: CASSFGGNGYTF. The gene calls are TRBV5-6 and TRBJ1-2, with a possible D match to TRBD1 (5 bases). Germline CDR1 SGHDT, CDR2 YYEEEE. V dropped 2 bases and J dropped 6 bases, with 8 bases sitting between them. This CDR3 has 12 amino acids.

The chain carries TRBV18 and TRBJ2-3, with D maybe TRBD1 (5 bases). Germline V lookup: CDR1 KGHSH, CDR2 LQKENI. The CDR3 is made up of 15 amino acids. Trimming removed 0 bases at V and 5 bases at J, with 12 bases between. The CDR3 sequence: CASSPPAGMVDTQYF. Written as DNA, the CDR3 is TGTGCCAGCTCACCACCAGCAGGGATGGTAGATACGCAGTATTTT.

The chain uses TRBV29-1 and TRBJ2-3; 9 bases fit TRBD1. Germline CDR1 reads SQVTM; CDR2 reads ANQGSEA. J was trimmed by 1 base and V by 1 base; bases with no gene match: 0. This CDR3 is 14 amino acids long. The CDR3 nucleotides are TGCAGCGTTGAAGGGACAGGGGGCACAGATACGCAGTATTTT. This codes for CSVEGTGGTDTQYF.

The rearrangement joins TRBV24-1 to TRBJ2-2, with 7 bases lining up with TRBD2. CDR1 and CDR2 from the germline V gene are KGHDR and SFDVKD. CDR3 length: 16 amino acids. After removal of 4 bases from V and 4 bases from J, the junction contained 8 bases not matched to a gene. CDR3 DNA sequence: TGTGCCACCAGTGACCCCGGACTAGAAGGCACCGGGGAGCTGTTTTTT. Translating gives CATSDPGLEGTGELFF.

This clone has just a few counts. The V call is TRBV4-2, the J call TRBJ2-5; weak D call: TRBD1 (5 bases). V was pared by 0 bases and J by 5 bases, with 13 bases between. Germline V CDR1 and CDR2: LGHNA, YNFKEQ. This CDR3 is built from 15 residues. CDR3 in DNA: TGTGCCAGCAGCCAAGACCCCAGGGTTGGGGAGACCCAGTACTTC. Translation: CASSQDPRVGETQYF.

This rearrangement joins TRBV9 to TRBJ2-4, with D unresolved. The CDR3 extends over 12 amino acids. V was clipped by 0 bases and J by 5 bases, with 3 bases between them. CDR1 SGDLS and CDR2 YYNGEE come from the germline V gene. The CDR3 DNA sequence: TGTGCCAGCAGCGTAGCTCAAAACATTCAGTACTTC. This translates into CASSVAQNIQYF. The full variable domain, in which reference TRBV9 and TRBJ2-4 provide the parts outside the CDR3, is DSGVTQTPKHLITATGQRVTLRCSPRSGDLSVYWYQQSLDQGLQFLIQYYNGEERAKGNILERFSAQQFPDLHSELNLSSLELGDSALYFCASSVAQNIQYFGAGTRLSVL.

The chain carries TRBV27 and TRBJ2-7; 7 nucleotides match TRBD1. Losses at the gene ends were 3 bases for V and 4 bases for J; bases not matched to a gene: 6. Per germline, CDR1 MNHEY and CDR2 SMNVEV (reference sequence). The CDR3 consists of 14 residues. This CDR3 is CASSFLGTAYEQYF. CDR3 nucleotides: TGTGCCAGCAGTTTCCTTGGGACAGCGTACGAGCAGTACTTC.

The chain couples TRBV25-1 to TRBJ1-2; D remains ambiguous. CDR1 and CDR2 (germline): MGHDK, SYGVNS. Trimming stripped 2 bases from V and 5 bases from J, with 18 bases between. This CDR3 spans 16 amino acids. CDR3 sequence reads: CASSERADPGLYGYTF. The CDR3 nucleotides read TGTGCCAGCAGTGAACGAGCCGACCCCGGACTTTATGGCTACACCTTC.

The chain carries TRBV27 and TRBJ2-2; no firm D call. Trimming pared 0 bases from V and 4 bases from J, leaving 12 bases between. The CDR3 is 16 amino acids. Germline lookup yields CDR1 MNHEY and CDR2 SMNVEV (reference sequence). The CDR3 here is CASSLSSGWSTGELFF. The CDR3 nucleotides are TGTGCCAGCAGTTTATCGTCTGGGTGGAGCACCGGGGAGCTGTTTTTT.

The chain combines TRBV2 with TRBJ1-1, with 7 positions matching TRBD1. After removal of 6 bases from V and 6 bases from J, the junction contained 13 bases not matched to a gene. CDR1 and CDR2 from the germline V gene are SNHLY and FYNNEI. The CDR3 has 15 amino acids. The CDR3 loop reads CASSFRGRNRPEAFF. The CDR3 region has the DNA TGTGCCAGCAGCTTCAGGGGGAGAAATCGGCCTGAAGCTTTCTTT.

The chain employs TRBV5-1 and TRBJ1-6; TRBD1 is a possible D gene (6 bases). The V end was cut by 3 bases, the J end by 10 bases, with 14 bases between. The V gene's germline CDR1 is SGHRS and CDR2 YFSETQ. This CDR3 comprises 14 residues. CDR3 coding DNA: TGCGCCAGCAGCTCGAACAGGGCTAGCTCACCCCTCCACTTT. It specifies CASSSNRASSPLHF.

The rearrangement links TRBV7-2 to TRBJ2-5; D is perhaps TRBD2 (5 bases). Per the germline V gene, CDR1 is SGHTA and CDR2 is FQGNSA. CDR3 length: 15 residues. Trimming took 1 base from V and 1 from J, leaving 10 bases between them. CDR3 DNA: TGTGCCAGCAGCTTAGATAGGGCGGGCCAAGAGACCCAGTACTTC. Its protein product is CASSLDRAGQETQYF.

V gene TRBV6-2 or TRBV6-3 combines with J gene TRBJ2-7, with D possibly TRBD1 on 6 matching bases. The length of the CDR3 is 15 residues. The germline CDR1 and CDR2 sequences are MNHEY and SVGEGT. V was shortened by 2 bases and J by 3 bases, with 14 bases between the two germline ends. CDR3 sequence (DNA): TGTGCCAGCAGTTACCCAAGGGGGAACATCTACGAGCAGTACTTC. This encodes CASSYPRGNIYEQYF.

This chain's CDR3 is CASSWSGGTEAFF. The CDR3 nucleotides are TGCGCCAGCAGCTGGTCAGGGGGCACTGAAGCTTTCTTT. V usage is TRBV10-2 and J usage is TRBJ1-1, with TRBD1 matching 7 bases. The V segment lost 6 bases and the J segment 4 bases; nucleotides outside the gene matches: 5. Germline-derived CDR1 and CDR2 are WSHSY and SAAADI. This CDR3 is 13 amino acids long.